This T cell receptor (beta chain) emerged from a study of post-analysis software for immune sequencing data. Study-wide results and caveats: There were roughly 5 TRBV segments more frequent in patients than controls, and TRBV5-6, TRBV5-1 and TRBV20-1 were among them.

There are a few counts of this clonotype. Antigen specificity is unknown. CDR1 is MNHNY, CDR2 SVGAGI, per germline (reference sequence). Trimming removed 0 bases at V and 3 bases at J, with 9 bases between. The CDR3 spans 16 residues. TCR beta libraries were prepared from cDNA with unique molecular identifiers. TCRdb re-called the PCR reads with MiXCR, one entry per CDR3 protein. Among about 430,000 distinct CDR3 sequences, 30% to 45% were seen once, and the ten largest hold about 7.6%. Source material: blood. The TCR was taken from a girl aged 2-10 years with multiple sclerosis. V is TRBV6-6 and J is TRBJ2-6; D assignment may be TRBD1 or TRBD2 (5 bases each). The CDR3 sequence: CASSYSRGGGANVLTF. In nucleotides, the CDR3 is TGTGCCAGCAGTTACTCCCGGGGCGGTGGGGCCAACGTCCTGACTTTC.